Reported below is one T cell receptor (beta chain). Its antigen is not known. This sample's treatment: oral pan-JAK inhibitor, 5-10 mg twice daily. Lesional scalp punch biopsies and peripheral blood came from alopecia areata patients. This sample was taken from a study of CD8+ T cells in alopecia areata. Findings of the study overall: Within the top 100, expanded CD8+ clones significantly decreased with tofacitinib, as did scalp clonality. While tofacitinib was given, many expanded lesional clones persisted in scalp and blood.

cDNA prepared by RNA extraction and subsequent reverse transcription served as the template for sequencing. Using immunoSEQ multiplex PCR, the repertoire was profiled, and TCRdb retains in-frame clones only, with some absent. The sample includes under 250,000 clones, around three fifths of them seen just once. Germline lookup yields CDR1 GTSNPN and CDR2 SVGIG (reference sequence). Trimming took 6 bases from V and 7 from J, leaving 9 bases between them. The CDR3 extends over 11 amino acids. The J gene is TRBJ1-4, the V gene TRBV30; D is ambiguous. This TCR was sampled from a human donor with alopecia areata. Here the sequenced sample was CD4+ T cells sorted from blood, taken at week 4, from a patient treated with tofacitinib. As DNA, the CDR3 is TGTGCCTGTTTGGATGGTGAAAAACTGTTTTTT. Protein sequence: CACLDGEKLFF.